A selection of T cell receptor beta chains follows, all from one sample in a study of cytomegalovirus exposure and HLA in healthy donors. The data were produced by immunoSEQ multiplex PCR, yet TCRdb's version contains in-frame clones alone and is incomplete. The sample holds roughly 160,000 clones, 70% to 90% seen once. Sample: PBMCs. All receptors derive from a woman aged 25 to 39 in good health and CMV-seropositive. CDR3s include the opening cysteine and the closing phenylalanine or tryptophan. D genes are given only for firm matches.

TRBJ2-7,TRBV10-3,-,CAISEGRSTEQYF
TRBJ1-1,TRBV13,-,CASSARRENTEAFF
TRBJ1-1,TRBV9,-,CASSVAPGSYTEAFF
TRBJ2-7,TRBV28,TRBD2,CASSLFPSGGYEQYF
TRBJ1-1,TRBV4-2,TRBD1,CASSQTGWAEAFF
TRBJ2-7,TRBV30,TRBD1,CAWSVRTGRRGSYEQYF
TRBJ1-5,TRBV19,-,CASSTPPSHSNQPQHF
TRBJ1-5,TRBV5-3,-,CARSYDRNQPQHF
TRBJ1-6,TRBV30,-,CAWSKESYNSPLHF
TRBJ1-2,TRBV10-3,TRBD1,CAISPGQGGNYGYTF
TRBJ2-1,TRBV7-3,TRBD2,CASSPGLAAYNEQFF